This T cell receptor (beta chain) was sequenced during a study of T-cell memory formation after mild COVID-19. Study-wide points: Some responding clones appeared in pre-infection memory, suggesting cross-reactive memory joined.

This clonotype has only a few counts. Its antigen is still unknown. TCRdb analysed the 5' RACE reads with MiXCR anew, one entry per CDR3 protein. In the table there are 280,000 or so distinct CDR3 sequences, approximately 8.4% of which are singletons. From germline, CDR1 is LNHNV and CDR2 YYDKDF (reference sequence). Unmatched junction bases numbered 11, after V lost 3 bases and J lost 6 bases. The CDR3 spans 16 residues. V usage is TRBV15 and J usage is TRBJ2-3; 8 bases fit TRBD2. The sample consisted of PBMCs or a T cell subset sorted from them (not recorded which). This clonotype was sampled from a man aged 18 to 29 who had mild COVID-19 (a few samples of this study predate the infection). Cell type and time point are not known. The CDR3 reads CATSRLAGGFGDTQYF. The DNA for the CDR3 is TGTGCCACCAGCAGGCTAGCGGGCGGGTTCGGGGATACGCAGTATTTT.